This T cell receptor beta chain was found in a study of identical twins listed by TCRdb under 2016. The study in broad terms: The study deep-sequenced TCR alpha and beta repertoires from monozygotic twins, unrelated adults of various ages and cord blood to test whether fetal clonotypes persist. To rule out contamination, the twin experiments were replicated at different times with different library preparation protocols. Broad study findings and their caveats: Recombination models systematically underestimated out-of-frame TCR alpha sharing in monozygotic twins but agreed with sharing between unrelated individuals. Invariant T cells such as MAIT and iNKT could partly confound zero-insertion analyses, although diverse VJ usage argued against such confounding for most clonotypes. Abundant cord blood beta clonotypes carried fewer insertions; young adult naive repertoires showed a weaker similar trend, while memory repertoires showed none. The excess sharing between twins in beta out-of-frame sequences was weaker because fewer shared sequences reduced the signal-to-noise ratio. Because the same donors could not be followed over many years, the conclusions relied on cross-sectional statistical analysis. Compared with coincidental sharing between unrelated individuals, an excess of low generation-probability sequences was observed among out-of-frame TCR alpha sequences shared between twins.

With regard to this clonotype: Its antigen is still unknown. No base quality information exists; no much larger clone differs at one position.

The germline V gene supplies CDR1 MDHEN and CDR2 SYDVKM. The CDR3 sequence holds 15 residues, the cysteine and phenylalanine included. CDR3 DNA only is kept here, 45 bases in frame from base 1. V is pruned by 6 bases and J by 7 bases, leaving 10 bases of the junction without a gene match. To prepare the library, 5' RACE was applied. This sample was sequenced with an Illumina HiSeq 2000. Template switching added a universal primer binding site, and the final cDNA carried a unique molecular identifier that allowed TCR cDNA molecules to be counted accurately. First-strand cDNA for TCR alpha and beta chains was synthesized from specific primers in the conserved constant-segment region. To control for contamination, every cDNA library carried two barcodes: a SMART-Mk sample barcode plus Illumina barcodes. TruSeq adapter sequences, together with Illumina sample barcodes, were added in two successive PCR steps. TCR alpha and beta cDNA libraries were sequenced on the Illumina HiSeq platform with custom primers. On the study's bioinformatics: Unique molecular identifiers were extracted from raw reads with MiGEC, and CDR3 positions were determined with MiXCR. Recombination models were inferred per individual with the repgenHMM and IGoR tools using an EM algorithm. Shared clonotype analysis was performed with the tcR package in R, normalizing sharing by the product of cloneset sizes. To study raw recombination without the effects of thymic and clonal selection, out-of-frame nonproductive sequences were analyzed. TCRdb cleaned the public reads at Q25 with fastp, built clones with MiXCR and kept in-frame beta chains. Rows with a matching CDR3 protein are joined into one entry that keeps the most common DNA and genes. Here the V and J calls rest on TCRdb's processing, not on the authors' analysis. This sample gives some 330,000 distinct CDR3 sequences in total; 9% of them show up just once. Of the sample, roughly 8.9% is held by the ten largest clones.

Only healthy Caucasian donors were included. Three unrelated non-twin adults were additionally sequenced: a male aged 18 to 30, a male aged 50 to 59 and a female aged 50 to 59. Miltenyi CD45RO+ enrichment and human naive T-cell isolation kits were used to isolate memory (CD45RO+) and naive T cells from PBMC. The sequenced sample was naive T cells sorted from blood. The cell subset or site label corresponds to: cells isolated with a human naive T-cell isolation kit. The chain is assembled from TRBV28 and TRBJ2-1; TRBD2 fits 9 bases in the junction. This receptor was identified in a woman in her fifties or sixties in good health. CDR3 region: CASRDSGRKLNEQFF. The nucleotide sequence is given as TGTGCCAGCAGGGATAGCGGGAGAAAGTTGAATGAGCAGTTCTTC.